This TCR beta chain was sequenced for a study of PD-L1 blockade in urothelial cancer. Across the study: Blood samples had a median of 141,255 T cells. Whole-study results and caveats: In blood at 3 weeks, tumor-associated clones expanded more among patients with durable benefit. Below-median blood TCR clonality before treatment forecast better survival.

About this clone: Antigen unknown.

Method: immunoSEQ multiplex PCR; TCRdb's copy keeps in-frame clones and lacks some. The data show some 97,000 clones, with about 89% seen just once and around 0.9% held by the top ten. This clonotype originated in a woman at least 80 years old with urothelial cancer. The sample was PBMCs, taken around atezolizumab (anti-PD-L1) treatment.

The DNA of the CDR3 is TGTGCCAGCAGTGTGGATGCCTTAGGAGGGGAAGCTTTCTTT. It translates to CASSVDALGGEAFF. This chain uses TRBV6-4 with TRBJ1-1; D ambiguous. V lost 4 bases to trimming and J lost 8 bases, with 17 bases between them. The CDR3 consists of 14 residues. Germline V gene data show CDR1 as MRHNA and CDR2 as SNTAGT.